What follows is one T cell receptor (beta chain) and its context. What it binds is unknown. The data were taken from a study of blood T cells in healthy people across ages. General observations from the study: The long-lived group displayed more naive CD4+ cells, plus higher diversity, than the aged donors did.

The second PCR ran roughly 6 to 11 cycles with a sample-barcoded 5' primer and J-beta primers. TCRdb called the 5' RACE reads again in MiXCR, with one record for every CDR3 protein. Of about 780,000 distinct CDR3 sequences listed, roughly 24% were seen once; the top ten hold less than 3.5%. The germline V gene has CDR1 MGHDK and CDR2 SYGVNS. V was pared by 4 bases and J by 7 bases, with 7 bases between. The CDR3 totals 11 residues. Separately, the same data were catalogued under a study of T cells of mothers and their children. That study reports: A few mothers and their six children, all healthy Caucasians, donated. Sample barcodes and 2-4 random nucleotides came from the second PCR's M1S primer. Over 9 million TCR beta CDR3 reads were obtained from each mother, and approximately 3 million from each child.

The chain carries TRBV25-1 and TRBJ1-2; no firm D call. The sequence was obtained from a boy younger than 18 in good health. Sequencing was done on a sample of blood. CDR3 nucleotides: TGTGCCAGCAGTGCGGGCTGTGGCTACACCTTC. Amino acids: CASSAGCGYTF.